Listed here are 17 T cell receptor beta chains from one sample, sequenced in a study of blood T cells in healthy people across ages. A J-beta primer mix and a sample-barcoded 5' primer were used in a second PCR of roughly 6 to 11 cycles. TCRdb independently ran MiXCR on the 5' RACE reads; one entry per CDR3 protein. Among fewer than 800,000 distinct CDR3 sequences listed, just under 25% were seen once. This sample was shared with a second study, whose subject was T cells of mothers and their children.

The specimen was blood. The origin of the receptors is a boy younger than 18 in good health.

The chain couples TRBV25-1 to TRBJ1-2; D possibly corresponds to TRBD1 (5 bases). The V end was cut by 5 bases, the J end by 0 bases, with 10 bases between. This CDR3 has 14 residues. In germline, CDR1 is MGHDK, CDR2 SYGVNS. The CDR3 sequence is CASSREGANYGYTF. The CDR3 DNA follows: TGTGCCAGCAGTAGAGAAGGGGCTAACTATGGCTACACCTTC.

This clonotype was picked up a small number of times. The chain carries TRBV10-3 and TRBJ2-3; TRBD2 might be the D (5 bases). There are 13 residues in the CDR3. CDR1 and CDR2 (germline): ENHRY, SYGVKD. The V and J ends lost 2 bases and 5 bases respectively, with 8 bases between them. The chain's CDR3 is CAISEGREDTQYF. The CDR3, as DNA: TGTGCCATCAGTGAGGGCCGGGAAGATACGCAGTATTTT.

This chain connects TRBV27 to TRBJ2-5; TRBD2 matches 7 bases. The tail of the sequence fits TRBJ2-1 better, so the J call may be wrong. Germline CDR1 MNHEY, CDR2 SMNVEV (reference sequence). The CDR3 totals 15 residues. CDR3 sequence (DNA): TGTGCCAGCAGTCTCGTGGGCGGGAGTGTCTATGAGCAGTTCTTC. Translation: CASSLVGGSVYEQFF.

The gene calls are TRBV5-6 and TRBJ1-6, with D hard to call. The CDR3 covers 14 residues. Per germline, CDR1 SGHDT and CDR2 YYEEEE. Trimming removed 6 bases at V and 9 bases at J, with 16 bases between. CDR3 sequence (DNA): TGTGCCAGCACCCGATATTTATCGGGTTCACCCCTCCACTTT. It encodes CASTRYLSGSPLHF.

The genes are TRBV7-8 and TRBJ1-4; 7 nucleotides match TRBD1. The CDR3 extends over 16 amino acids. With 5 bases clipped from V and 2 bases from J, the junction kept 8 bases outside the gene matches. CDR1 and CDR2 from the germline V gene are SGHVS and FQNEAQ. CDR3 sequence: CASSGRPGQTNEKLFF. The CDR3 nucleotides are TGTGCCAGCAGCGGACGACCGGGACAGACTAATGAAAAACTGTTTTTT.

This clonotype was detected only a few times. The J gene is TRBJ2-1, the V gene TRBV5-6; D remains ambiguous. Per germline, CDR1 SGHDT and CDR2 YYEEEE. The CDR3 extends over 12 amino acids. Trimming left V 1 base short and J 8 bases short, with 7 bases between. CDR3 bases: TGTGCCAGCAGCTTGAATGAGGATGAGCAGTTCTTC. Its protein product is CASSLNEDEQFF.

The V and J genes are TRBV3-1 and TRBJ2-7; 7 bases match TRBD1. Germline V gene sequence: CDR1 LGHDT, CDR2 YNNKEL (reference sequence). This CDR3 is 16 amino acids long. V shed 3 bases and J 4 bases; nucleotides not matched to a gene: 12. CDR3 DNA sequence: TGTGCCAGCAGCCAGAACAGGGGCAAAACCCCTTACGAGCAGTACTTC. It translates to CASSQNRGKTPYEQYF.

This sequence joins TRBV28 and TRBJ1-2; D ambiguous. Germline loops: CDR1 MDHEN, CDR2 SYDVKM. This CDR3 has 13 residues. Trimming left V 3 bases short and J 4 bases short, with 9 bases between. The CDR3 sequence is CASSLGYSYGYTF. As DNA, the CDR3 is TGTGCCAGCAGTTTGGGGTACAGCTATGGCTACACCTTC.

V gene TRBV2 combines with J gene TRBJ2-5; D is perhaps TRBD1 or TRBD2 (5 bases each). CDR3 length equals 16 residues. V shed 6 bases and J shed 1 base, with 18 bases lying between them. Germline assignment: CDR1 SNHLY and CDR2 FYNNEI. This CDR3 reads CASSDYNGTAQETQYF. The CDR3 coding sequence is TGTGCCAGCAGCGACTATAACGGGACGGCCCAAGAGACCCAGTACTTC.

The rearrangement joins TRBV12-3 or TRBV12-4 to TRBJ1-1; D unclear. This CDR3 region has 13 residues. Trimming cost V 7 bases and J 3 bases, with 12 bases left between them. The CDR3 spells CASMLAVDTEAFF. The CDR3 nucleotides are TGTGCCAGCATGTTGGCTGTTGACACTGAAGCTTTCTTT.

This clonotype was recorded a few times. V and J are TRBV24-1 and TRBJ1-4; D is undetermined. Germline CDR1 is KGHDR and CDR2 is SFDVKD. The V and J ends lost 0 bases and 12 bases respectively, with 10 bases between them. There are 13 residues in the CDR3. In DNA, the CDR3 is TGTGCCACCAGTGATTTGCGGGGTATGGAACTGTTTTTT. Protein: CATSDLRGMELFF.

This clonotype has a handful of counts. The V call is TRBV27, the J call TRBJ2-4, with 7 bases lining up with TRBD2. Germline values: CDR1 MNHEY, CDR2 SMNVEV (reference sequence). The V gene end was trimmed by 5 bases and the J gene end by 1 base; junction bases not matched to a gene: 8. This CDR3 has 16 residues. The CDR3 protein is CASSPGLGGAKNIQYF. CDR3 bases: TGTGCCAGCAGTCCCGGACTAGGAGGGGCCAAAAACATTCAGTACTTC.

This clonotype was seen a few times. At one boundary the junction diverges from the germline segment, which might be a read error. This chain uses TRBV2 with TRBJ1-1; D is uncertain. This CDR3 comprises 14 residues. Germline V gene data show CDR1 as SNHLY and CDR2 as FYNNEI. CDR3 sequence: CASSETQENTEAFF. The DNA for the CDR3 is TGCGCCAGCAGTGAAACCCAGGAGAACACTGAAGCTTTCTTT.

This clonotype was counted only a few times. J is TRBJ2-3 and V is TRBV10-2; the D gene is possibly TRBD2 (6 bases). Trimming cost V 6 bases and J 4 bases, with 8 bases left between them. Germline values: CDR1 WSHSY, CDR2 SAAADI. This CDR3 is 12 amino acids long. The CDR3 is CASRLAPDTQYF. The CDR3 DNA reads as TGCGCCAGCAGGCTAGCGCCAGATACGCAGTATTTT.

This clonotype was found a few times. V is TRBV29-1 and J is TRBJ2-2, with D perhaps matching TRBD2 (6 bases). The CDR3 spans 14 residues. V was cut by 2 bases and J by 7 bases, with 14 bases left in between. Germline CDR1 is SQVTM and CDR2 is ANQGSEA. The CDR3 nucleotides read TGCAGCGTTGAACAGCTGGGCGGGAACGGGGAGCTGTTTTTT. It translates to CSVEQLGGNGELFF.

This clonotype occurred a few times. The V and J genes are TRBV12-3 or TRBV12-4 and TRBJ2-7, with a possible D match to TRBD2 (6 bases). V lost 6 bases to trimming and J lost 3 bases, with 18 bases between them. The CDR3 has 15 residues. CDR3 region: CASSAPGLTDYEQYF. CDR3 nucleotides: TGTGCCAGCAGCGCACCGGGACTGACCGACTACGAGCAGTACTTC.

This clonotype was detected once. The chain joins TRBV10-3 to TRBJ2-5; 9 positions agree with TRBD1. The J call may not be correct, given that the DNA end is closer to TRBJ2-7. CDR1 and CDR2 (germline): ENHRY, SYGVKD. This CDR3 has 14 amino acids. CDR3 bases: TGTGCCATCAGCGGTGACAGGGGGGTCTACGAGCAGTACTTC. It encodes CAISGDRGVYEQYF.